This T cell receptor (beta chain) emerged from a study of shared clonotypes between healthy human individuals. Findings and caveats of the study: Rarefaction showed sorted-subset sequencing was incomplete despite large depth.

Methods used by the authors: Because ImmunoSEQ provided only junction sequences with no quality scores, the filtering differed. Method: immunoSEQ multiplex PCR; TCRdb's copy keeps in-frame clones and lacks some. V and J calls and clone size are as listed in that table; D and trimming were resolved from the DNA. The table shows about 2.3 million clones, with around 92% occurring only once. A note on this clone: Its cognate antigen is unknown.

The specimen sequenced was naive CD4+ T cells from PBMCs. Subset reported: CD45RA+ positively selected. The TCR sequence derives from a man in his late teens or twenties in good health. Some clones in this sample may be carry-over from other donors' samples.

This CDR3 reads CATSGDRWGNEKLFF. CDR3 nucleotide sequence: TGTGCCACCAGCGGCGACAGATGGGGGAATGAAAAACTGTTTTTT. The genes are TRBV15 and TRBJ1-4; D perhaps matches TRBD1 (5 bases). Germline V gene lookup returns CDR1 LNHNV and CDR2 YYDKDF (reference sequence). The CDR3 totals 15 residues. The V and J ends lost 5 bases and 5 bases respectively, with 15 bases between them. The variable domain in full, completed from reference TRBV15 and TRBJ1-4, reads DAMVIQNPRYQVTQFGKPVTLSCSQTLNHNVMYWYQQKSSQAPKLLFHYYDKDFNNEADTPDNFQSRRPNTSFCFLDIRSPGLGDTAMYLCATSGDRWGNEKLFFGSGTQLSVL.